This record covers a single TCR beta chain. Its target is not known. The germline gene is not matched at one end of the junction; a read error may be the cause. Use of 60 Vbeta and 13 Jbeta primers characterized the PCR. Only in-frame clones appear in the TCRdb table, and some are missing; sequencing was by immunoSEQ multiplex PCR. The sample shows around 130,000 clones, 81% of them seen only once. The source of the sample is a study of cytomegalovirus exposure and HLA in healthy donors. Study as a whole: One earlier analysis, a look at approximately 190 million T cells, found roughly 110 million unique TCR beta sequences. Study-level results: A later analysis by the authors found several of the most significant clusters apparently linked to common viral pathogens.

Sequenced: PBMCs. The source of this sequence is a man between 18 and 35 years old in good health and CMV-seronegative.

The chain's CDR3 is CASSVRVF. The DNA for the CDR3 is TGTGCCAGCAGTGTACGGGTCTTC. This chain uses TRBV11-2 with TRBJ2-1; D uncertain. The CDR3 covers 8 residues. Germline-derived CDR1 and CDR2 are SGHAT and FQNNGV.